The rows below give T cell receptor beta chains drawn from one sample of a study of T-cell reconstitution after alpha-beta-depleted transplantation in children. TCRdb redid the calling of the PCR reads with MiXCR, one entry per CDR3 protein. The data hold hundreds of thousands of distinct CDR3 sequences, with 16% observed a single time. The source material was PBMCs, mostly from graft donor cells, sampled 360 days after TCRalphabeta/CD19-depleted stem cell transplant. The origin of the receptors is a male patient younger than 18 who had a stem cell transplant for acute lymphoblastic leukemia, so the T cells may come from the graft donor. CDR3s include the opening cysteine and the closing phenylalanine or tryptophan. The D gene is left open where the match is weak. Part of the rows lack a size; the others show once, few, many or a class for expanded clones.

j_call: TRBJ2-1
clone_size: many
v_call: TRBV7-6
d_call: NA
cdr3_nt: TGTGCCAGCAGCTTAGCGTTGGGTCCCTATGAGCAGTTCTTC
cdr3_aa: CASSLALGPYEQFF

j_call: TRBJ2-4
clone_size: NA
v_call: TRBV11-1
d_call: TRBD2
cdr3_nt: TGTGCCAGCAGCTTATTCCGGCGGGAGGGCCTAGGAGGCAAAAACATTCAGTACTTC
cdr3_aa: CASSLFRREGLGGKNIQYF

j_call: TRBJ2-1
clone_size: NA
v_call: TRBV6-1
d_call: TRBD2
cdr3_nt: TGTGCCAGTGGACTAGCCACGAGCTCCTACAATGAGCAGTTCTTC
cdr3_aa: CASGLATSSYNEQFF

j_call: TRBJ2-3
clone_size: many
v_call: TRBV12-3/TRBV12-4
d_call: TRBD2
cdr3_nt: TGTGCCAGCAGGACCCCCGGGAGGGCCACAGATACGCAGTATTTT
cdr3_aa: CASRTPGRATDTQYF

j_call: TRBJ2-7
clone_size: NA
v_call: TRBV19
d_call: NA
cdr3_nt: TGTGCCAGTAGTGTCACGGGAGCCTTCTACGAGCAGTACTTC
cdr3_aa: CASSVTGAFYEQYF

j_call: TRBJ2-1
clone_size: many
v_call: TRBV5-1
d_call: NA
cdr3_nt: TGCGCCAGCAGCTTGGACGCCGGGCCTAGCTCCTACAATGAGCAGTTCTTC
cdr3_aa: CASSLDAGPSSYNEQFF

j_call: TRBJ2-3
clone_size: once
v_call: TRBV7-9
d_call: TRBD2
cdr3_nt: TGTGCCAGCAGCGTTACCGGACTAGCGGTTGATACGCAGTATTTT
cdr3_aa: CASSVTGLAVDTQYF

j_call: TRBJ2-1
clone_size: NA
v_call: TRBV11-2
d_call: TRBD2
cdr3_nt: TGTGCCAGCAGCTTAGATGCAACATCACTAGCGAGCTCCTACAATGAGCAGTTCTTC
cdr3_aa: CASSLDATSLASSYNEQFF

j_call: TRBJ2-1
clone_size: NA
v_call: TRBV6-2/TRBV6-3
d_call: TRBD2
cdr3_nt: TGTGCCAGCCTGCGGACTAGCGGGAGAGTGTCCTACAATGAGCAGTTCTTC
cdr3_aa: CASLRTSGRVSYNEQFF

j_call: TRBJ2-7
clone_size: many
v_call: TRBV5-6
d_call: NA
cdr3_nt: TGTGCCAGCAGCTTGGACAGGGTGGAAGAGCAGTACTTC
cdr3_aa: CASSLDRVEEQYF

j_call: TRBJ2-3
clone_size: few
v_call: TRBV12-3/TRBV12-4
d_call: NA
cdr3_nt: TGTGCCAGCAGTTTGTTGACTAGAGGGAGTACAGATACGCAGTATTTT
cdr3_aa: CASSLLTRGSTDTQYF

j_call: TRBJ2-7
clone_size: NA
v_call: TRBV7-9
d_call: NA
cdr3_nt: TGTGCCAGCAGCCCCCAGGACGTGTCCGAGCAGTACTTC
cdr3_aa: CASSPQDVSEQYF

j_call: TRBJ2-7
clone_size: few
v_call: TRBV7-8
d_call: NA
cdr3_nt: TGTGCCAGCAGCCCGAACGTAGCGGGACAGTACTACGAGCAGTACTTC
cdr3_aa: CASSPNVAGQYYEQYF